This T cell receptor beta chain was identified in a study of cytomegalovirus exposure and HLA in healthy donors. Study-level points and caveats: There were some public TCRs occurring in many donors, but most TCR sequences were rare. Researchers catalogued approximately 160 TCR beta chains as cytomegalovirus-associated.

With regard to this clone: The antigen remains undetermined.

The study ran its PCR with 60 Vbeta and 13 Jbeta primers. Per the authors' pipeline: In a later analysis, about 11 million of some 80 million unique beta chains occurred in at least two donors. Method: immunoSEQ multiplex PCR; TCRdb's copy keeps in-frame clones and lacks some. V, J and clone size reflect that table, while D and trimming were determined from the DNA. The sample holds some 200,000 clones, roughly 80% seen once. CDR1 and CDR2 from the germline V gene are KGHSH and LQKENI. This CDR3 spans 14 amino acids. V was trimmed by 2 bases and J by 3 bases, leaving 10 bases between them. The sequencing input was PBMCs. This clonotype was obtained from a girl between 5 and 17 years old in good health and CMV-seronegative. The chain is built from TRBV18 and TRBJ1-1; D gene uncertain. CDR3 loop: CASSPSFPDTEAFF. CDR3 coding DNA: TGTGCCAGCTCACCATCCTTTCCGGACACTGAAGCTTTCTTT.